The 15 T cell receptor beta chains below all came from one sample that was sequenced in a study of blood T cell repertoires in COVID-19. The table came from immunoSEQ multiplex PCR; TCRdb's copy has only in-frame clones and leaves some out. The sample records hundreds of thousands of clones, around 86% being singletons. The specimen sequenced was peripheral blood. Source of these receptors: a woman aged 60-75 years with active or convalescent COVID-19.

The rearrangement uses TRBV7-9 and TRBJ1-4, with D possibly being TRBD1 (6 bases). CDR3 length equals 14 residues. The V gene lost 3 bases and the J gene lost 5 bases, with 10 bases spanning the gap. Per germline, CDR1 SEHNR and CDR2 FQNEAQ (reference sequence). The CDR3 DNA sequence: TGTGCCAGCAGCTTTGGACAGACCAATGAAAAACTGTTTTTT. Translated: CASSFGQTNEKLFF.

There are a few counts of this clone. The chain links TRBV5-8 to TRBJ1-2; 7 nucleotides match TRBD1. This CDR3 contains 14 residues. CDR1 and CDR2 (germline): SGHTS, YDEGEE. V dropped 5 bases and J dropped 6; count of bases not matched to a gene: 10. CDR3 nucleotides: TGTGCCAGCAGACGTGACAGGGCGTCGGATGGCTACACCTTC. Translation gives CASRRDRASDGYTF.

The CDR3 nucleotides are TGCGCCAGCAGCACGGACAGGGGGCGAGGGGACGAGCAGTACTTC. The encoded protein is CASSTDRGRGDEQYF. V is TRBV5-1 and J is TRBJ2-7; 11 bases agree with TRBD1. The ends lost 4 bases at V and 5 bases at J; junction bases unmatched: 8. Germline assignment: CDR1 SGHRS and CDR2 YFSETQ. CDR3 size: 15 residues.

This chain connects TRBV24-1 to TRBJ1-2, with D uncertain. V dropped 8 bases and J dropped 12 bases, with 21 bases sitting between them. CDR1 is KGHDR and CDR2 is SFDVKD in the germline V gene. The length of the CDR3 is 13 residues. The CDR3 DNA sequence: TGTGCCACCATGTGCCCTTTCAAGGGAGAAAACACCTTC. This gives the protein CATMCPFKGENTF.

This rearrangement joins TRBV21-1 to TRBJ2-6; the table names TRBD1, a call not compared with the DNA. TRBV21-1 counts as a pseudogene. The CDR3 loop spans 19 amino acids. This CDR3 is CASSKGRDRNLSGANVLTF. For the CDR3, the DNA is TGTGCCAGCAGCAAAGGTAGGGACAGGAACCTCTCTGGGGCCAACGTCCTGACTTTC.

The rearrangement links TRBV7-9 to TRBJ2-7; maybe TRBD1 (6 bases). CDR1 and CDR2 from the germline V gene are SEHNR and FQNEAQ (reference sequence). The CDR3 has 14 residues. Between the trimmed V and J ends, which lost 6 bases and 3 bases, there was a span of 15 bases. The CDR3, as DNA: TGTGCCAGCAGACACACAGGGAATCGCTACGAGCAGTACTTC. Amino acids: CASRHTGNRYEQYF.

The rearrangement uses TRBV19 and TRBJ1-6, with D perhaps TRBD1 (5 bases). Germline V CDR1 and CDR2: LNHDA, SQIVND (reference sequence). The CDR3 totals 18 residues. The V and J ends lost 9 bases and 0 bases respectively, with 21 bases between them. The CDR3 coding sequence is TGTGCCAGGGTATCCGGACACCATAGGAGCTCCTATAATTCACCCCTCCACTTT. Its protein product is CARVSGHHRSSYNSPLHF.

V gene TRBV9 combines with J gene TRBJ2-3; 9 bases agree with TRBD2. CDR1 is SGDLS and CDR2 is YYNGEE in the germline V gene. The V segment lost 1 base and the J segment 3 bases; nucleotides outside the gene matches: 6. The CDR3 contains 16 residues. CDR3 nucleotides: TGTGCCAGCAGCGTATTTAGCGGGGGCACGACAGATACGCAGTATTTT. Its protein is CASSVFSGGTTDTQYF.

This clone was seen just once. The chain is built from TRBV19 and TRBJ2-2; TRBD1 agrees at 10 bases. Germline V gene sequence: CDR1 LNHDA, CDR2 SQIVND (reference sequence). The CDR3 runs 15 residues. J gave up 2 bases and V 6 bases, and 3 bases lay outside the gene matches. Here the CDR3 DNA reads TGTGCCAGTAGCGGGACAGGGGTTAACACCGGGGAGCTGTTTTTT. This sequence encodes CASSGTGVNTGELFF.

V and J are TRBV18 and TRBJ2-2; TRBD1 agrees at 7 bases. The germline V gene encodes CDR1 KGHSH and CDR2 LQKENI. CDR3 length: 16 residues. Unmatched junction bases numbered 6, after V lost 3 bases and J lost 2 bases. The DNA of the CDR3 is TGTGCCAGCTCACCTCAACGACAGGGAAACACCGGGGAGCTGTTTTTT. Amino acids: CASSPQRQGNTGELFF. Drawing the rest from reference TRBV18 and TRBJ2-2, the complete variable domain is NAGVMQNPRHLVRRRGQEARLRCSPMKGHSHVYWYRQLPEEGLKFMVYLQKENIIDESGMPKERFSAEFPKEGPSILRIQQVVRGDSAAYFCASSPQRQGNTGELFFGEGSRLTVL.

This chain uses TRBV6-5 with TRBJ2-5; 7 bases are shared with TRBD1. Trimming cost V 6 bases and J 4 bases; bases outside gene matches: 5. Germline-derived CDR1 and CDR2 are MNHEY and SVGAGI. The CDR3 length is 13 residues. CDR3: CASRAQGRETQYF. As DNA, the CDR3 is TGTGCCAGCAGGGCACAGGGGCGAGAGACCCAGTACTTC.

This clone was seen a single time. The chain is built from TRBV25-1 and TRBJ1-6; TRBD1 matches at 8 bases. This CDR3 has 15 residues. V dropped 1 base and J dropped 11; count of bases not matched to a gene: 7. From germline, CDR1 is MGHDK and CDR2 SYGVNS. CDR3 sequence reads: CASSESGTGHPPLHF. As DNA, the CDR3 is TGTGCCAGCAGTGAATCCGGGACAGGTCATCCACCCCTCCACTTT.

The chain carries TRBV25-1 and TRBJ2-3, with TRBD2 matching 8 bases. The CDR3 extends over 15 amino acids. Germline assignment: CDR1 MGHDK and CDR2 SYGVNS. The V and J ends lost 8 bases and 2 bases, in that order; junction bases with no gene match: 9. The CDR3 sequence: CASGGVAGHTDTQYF. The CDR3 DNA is TGTGCCAGCGGAGGGGTAGCGGGGCACACAGATACGCAGTATTTT.

CDR3 sequence: CAWRGRGRYEQYF. The DNA for the CDR3 is TGTGCCTGGAGGGGAAGGGGGCGGTACGAGCAGTACTTC. The gene calls are TRBV30 and TRBJ2-7; 7 nucleotides align to TRBD1. The CDR3 is 13 residues long. J gave up 4 bases and V 3 bases, and 6 bases lay outside the gene matches. Per germline, CDR1 GTSNPN and CDR2 SVGIG (reference sequence).

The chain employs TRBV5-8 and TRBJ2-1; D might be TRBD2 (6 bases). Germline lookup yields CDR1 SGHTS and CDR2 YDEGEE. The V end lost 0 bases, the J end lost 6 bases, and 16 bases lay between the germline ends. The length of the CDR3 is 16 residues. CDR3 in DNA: TGTGCCAGCAGCTTGGGTGGGCCCCTCGGGGGCAATGAGCAGTTCTTC. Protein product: CASSLGGPLGGNEQFF.